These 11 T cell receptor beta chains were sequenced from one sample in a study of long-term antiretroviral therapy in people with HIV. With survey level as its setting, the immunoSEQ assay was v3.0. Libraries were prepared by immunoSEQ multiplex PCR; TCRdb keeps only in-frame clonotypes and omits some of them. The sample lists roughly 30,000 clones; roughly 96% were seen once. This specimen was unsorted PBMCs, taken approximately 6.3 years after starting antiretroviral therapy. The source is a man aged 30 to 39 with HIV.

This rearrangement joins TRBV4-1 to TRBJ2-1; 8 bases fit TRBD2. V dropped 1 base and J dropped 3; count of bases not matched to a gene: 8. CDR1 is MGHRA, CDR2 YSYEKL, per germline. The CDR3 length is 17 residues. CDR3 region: CASSQAEGLAGYNEQFF. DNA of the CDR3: TGCGCCAGCAGCCAAGCGGAGGGGCTAGCGGGCTACAATGAGCAGTTCTTC.

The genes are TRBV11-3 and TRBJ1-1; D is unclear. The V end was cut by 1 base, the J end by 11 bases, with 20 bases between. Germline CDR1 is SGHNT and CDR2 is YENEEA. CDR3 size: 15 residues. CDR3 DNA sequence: TGTGCCAGCAGCTTAGTTCCGTGGCAGGAGAGGCGTGCTTTCTTT. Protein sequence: CASSLVPWQERRAFF.

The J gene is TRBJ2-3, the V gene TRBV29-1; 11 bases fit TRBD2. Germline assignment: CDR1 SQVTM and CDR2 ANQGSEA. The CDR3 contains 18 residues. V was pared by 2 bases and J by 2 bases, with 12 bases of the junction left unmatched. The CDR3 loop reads CSVESHALAGGYTDTQYF. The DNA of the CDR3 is TGCAGCGTTGAAAGCCACGCTCTAGCGGGGGGCTACACAGATACGCAGTATTTT.

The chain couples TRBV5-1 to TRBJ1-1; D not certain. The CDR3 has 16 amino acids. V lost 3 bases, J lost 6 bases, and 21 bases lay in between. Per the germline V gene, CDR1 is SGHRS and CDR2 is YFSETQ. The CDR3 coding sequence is TGCGCCAGCAGCTCCAGGACTGTCTCAGGCTTGTCTGAAGCTTTCTTT. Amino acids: CASSSRTVSGLSEAFF.

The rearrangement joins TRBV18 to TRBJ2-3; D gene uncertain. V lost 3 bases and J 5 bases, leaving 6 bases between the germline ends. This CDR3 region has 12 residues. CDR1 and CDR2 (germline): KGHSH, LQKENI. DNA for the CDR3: TGTGCCAGCTCACCGGGCAAAGATACGCAGTATTTT. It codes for CASSPGKDTQYF. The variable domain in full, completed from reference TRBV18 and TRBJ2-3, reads NAGVMQNPRHLVRRRGQEARLRCSPMKGHSHVYWYRQLPEEGLKFMVYLQKENIIDESGMPKERFSAEFPKEGPSILRIQQVVRGDSAAYFCASSPGKDTQYFGPGTRLTVL.

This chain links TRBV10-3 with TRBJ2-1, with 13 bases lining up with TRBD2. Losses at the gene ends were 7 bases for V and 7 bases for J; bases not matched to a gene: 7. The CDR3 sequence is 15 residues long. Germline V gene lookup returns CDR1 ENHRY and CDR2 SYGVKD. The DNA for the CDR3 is TGTGCCATCACTCCGACTAGCGGGGGGTTAAATGAGCAGTTCTTC. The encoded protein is CAITPTSGGLNEQFF.

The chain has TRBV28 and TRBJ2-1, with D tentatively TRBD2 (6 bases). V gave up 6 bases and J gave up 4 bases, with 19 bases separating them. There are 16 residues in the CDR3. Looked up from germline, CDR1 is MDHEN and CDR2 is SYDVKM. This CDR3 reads CASSLSGSRAYNEQFF. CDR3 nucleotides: TGTGCCAGCAGCTTAAGCGGGTCAAGGGCTTACAATGAGCAGTTCTTC.

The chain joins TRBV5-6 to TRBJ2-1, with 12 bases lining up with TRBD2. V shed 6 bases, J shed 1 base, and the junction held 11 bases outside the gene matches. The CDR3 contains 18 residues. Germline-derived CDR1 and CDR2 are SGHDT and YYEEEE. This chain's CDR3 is CASIPLTSGSRSYNEQFF. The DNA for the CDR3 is TGTGCCAGCATCCCCCTGACTAGCGGGAGTCGGTCCTACAATGAGCAGTTCTTC.

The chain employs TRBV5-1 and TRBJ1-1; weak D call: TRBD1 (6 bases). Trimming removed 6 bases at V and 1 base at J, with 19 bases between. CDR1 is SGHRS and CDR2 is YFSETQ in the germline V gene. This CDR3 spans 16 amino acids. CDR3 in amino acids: CASTLFLAGENTEAFF. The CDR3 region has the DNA TGCGCCAGCACCCTGTTTCTGGCAGGGGAGAACACTGAAGCTTTCTTT.

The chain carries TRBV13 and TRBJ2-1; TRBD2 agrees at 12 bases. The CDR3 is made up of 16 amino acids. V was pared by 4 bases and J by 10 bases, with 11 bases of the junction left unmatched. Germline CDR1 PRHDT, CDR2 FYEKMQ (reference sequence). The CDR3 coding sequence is TGTGCCAGCAGCTCGCGGACTAGCGGGATTATAAGAGAGCAGTTCTTC. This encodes CASSSRTSGIIREQFF.

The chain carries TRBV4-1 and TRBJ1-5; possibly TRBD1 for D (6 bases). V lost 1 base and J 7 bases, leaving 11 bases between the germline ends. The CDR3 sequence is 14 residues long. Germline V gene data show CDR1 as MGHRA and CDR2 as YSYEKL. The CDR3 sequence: CASSQGGGGQPQHF. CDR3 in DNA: TGCGCCAGCAGCCAAGGCGGGGGCGGACAGCCCCAGCATTTT.